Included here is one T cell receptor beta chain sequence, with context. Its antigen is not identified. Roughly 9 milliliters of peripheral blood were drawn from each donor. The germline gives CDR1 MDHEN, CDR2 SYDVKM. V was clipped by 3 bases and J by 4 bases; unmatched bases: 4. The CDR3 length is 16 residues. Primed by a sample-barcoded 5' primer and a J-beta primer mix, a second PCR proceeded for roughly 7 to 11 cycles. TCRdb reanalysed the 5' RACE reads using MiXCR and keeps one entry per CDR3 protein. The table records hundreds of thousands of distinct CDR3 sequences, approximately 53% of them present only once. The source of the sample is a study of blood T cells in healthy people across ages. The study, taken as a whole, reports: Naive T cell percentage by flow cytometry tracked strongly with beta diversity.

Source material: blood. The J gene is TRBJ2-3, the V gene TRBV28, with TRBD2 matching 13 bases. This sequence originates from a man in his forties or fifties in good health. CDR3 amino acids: CASSFTSGRDSDTQYF. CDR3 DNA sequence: TGTGCCAGCAGTTTTACTAGCGGGAGGGACTCAGATACGCAGTATTTT.